This is a list of T cell receptor beta chains from one sample in a study of T cell responses to AZD1222 COVID-19 vaccine. TCRdb keeps only in-frame clones here, not all; method: immunoSEQ multiplex PCR. The table lists 80,000 or so clones, more than 85% of them singletons. This material consisted of peripheral blood, taken 28 days after the second AZD1222 dose. The receptor set was obtained from an adult who received the AZD1222 COVID-19 vaccine. CDR3s include the opening cysteine and the closing phenylalanine or tryptophan. The order of the fields is CDR3 length, J gene, V gene, D gene, clone size, CDR3 protein, CDR3 DNA. The D gene is left open where the match is weak. Clone size, where shown, is once, few, many, or a class for clones that have expanded.

12,TRBJ2-3,TRBV3-1/TRBV3-2,-,once,CASSERGGTQYF,TGTGCCAGCAGCGAACGTGGGGGAACGCAGTATTTT
13,TRBJ1-2,TRBV30,TRBD1,-,CASPIRDSYGYTF,TGTGCCTCGCCGATCCGGGACAGCTATGGCTACACCTTC
14,TRBJ2-4,TRBV6-1,TRBD1,-,CASSEGQSPNIQYF,TGTGCCAGCAGTGAGGGACAGTCTCCGAACATTCAGTACTTC
15,TRBJ2-7,TRBV6-6,-,-,CASRARDFKPYEQYF,TGTGCCAGCAGAGCCCGGGACTTCAAACCCTACGAGCAGTACTTC
16,TRBJ2-7,TRBV27,TRBD1,-,CASSLFRQGRSYEQYF,TGTGCCAGCAGTTTATTCCGACAGGGGCGCTCCTACGAGCAGTACTTC
17,TRBJ2-3,TRBV5-1,TRBD2,-,CASSLGGLAGAGDTQYF,TGCGCCAGCAGCTTGGGGGGACTAGCGGGAGCGGGAGATACGCAGTATTTT
17,TRBJ1-1,TRBV18,-,-,CASSLGGGSQGGTEAFF,TGTGCCAGCTCACTCGGGGGGGGTTCCCAGGGTGGCACTGAAGCTTTCTTT
15,TRBJ1-4,TRBV3-1/TRBV3-2,TRBD1,-,CASSQGDRGSEKLFF,TGTGCCAGCAGCCAAGGAGACAGGGGGAGTGAAAAACTGTTTTTT
12,TRBJ2-1,TRBV29-1,-,-,CSVASEPNEQFF,TGCAGCGTTGCTTCAGAACCCAATGAGCAGTTCTTC
16,TRBJ2-3,TRBV20-1,TRBD2,-,CSASPPAAGVTDTQYF,TGCAGTGCTAGTCCCCCAGCAGCGGGGGTCACAGATACGCAGTATTTT
15,TRBJ2-1,TRBV9,-,-,CASSVRVVGRGGQFF,TGTGCCAGCAGCGTACGAGTAGTTGGAAGGGGAGGGCAGTTCTTC
12,TRBJ1-1,TRBV28,-,few,CATKVGNTEAFF,TGTGCCACCAAAGTCGGGAACACTGAAGCTTTCTTT
14,TRBJ1-1,TRBV25-1,-,-,CASSFLARDGIFLF,TGTGCCAGCTCTTTCCTCGCTCGGGACGGAATATTCCTCTTT
12,TRBJ2-7,TRBV18,-,-,CASSPQRYEQYF,TGTGCCAGCTCACCTCAGCGCTACGAGCAGTACTTC
13,TRBJ2-1,TRBV4-1,-,once,CASSQDKGLPQFF,TGCGCCAGCAGCCAAGATAAGGGCCTCCCACAGTTCTTC
14,TRBJ2-5,TRBV11-3,-,-,CASSLGPSQETQYF,TGTGCCAGCAGCTTGGGGCCCAGCCAAGAGACCCAGTACTTC
14,TRBJ1-3,TRBV6-6,-,-,CASRPGGDGNTIYF,TGTGCCAGCAGACCCGGAGGGGATGGAAACACCATATATTTT
14,TRBJ2-2,TRBV3-1/TRBV3-2,-,-,CASSQDGHTGELFF,TGTGCCAGCAGCCAAGACGGGCACACCGGGGAGCTGTTTTTT
14,TRBJ1-5,TRBV28,-,once,CASSDKTDHQPQHF,TGTGCCAGCAGCGACAAGACGGACCATCAGCCCCAGCATTTT
14,TRBJ2-7,TRBV6-5,-,-,CASRVRQARYEQYF,TGTGCCAGCAGGGTCCGACAGGCCCGCTACGAGCAGTACTTC
16,TRBJ1-1,TRBV19,-,-,CASIPREGHMNTEAFF,TGTGCCAGTATCCCCCGGGAGGGGCATATGAACACTGAAGCTTTCTTT
16,TRBJ1-2,TRBV28,TRBD1,-,CASSLPGGQGSYGYTF,TGTGCCAGCAGTCTACCGGGGGGACAGGGATCCTATGGCTACACCTTC
19,TRBJ2-7,TRBV4-1,TRBD2,once,CASSQEDVVDGGGRYEQYF,TGCGCCAGCAGCCAAGAAGACGTAGTGGACGGGGGAGGGCGGTACGAGCAGTACTTC
12,TRBJ2-7,TRBV6-5,TRBD1,-,CASSTHRGRQYF,TGTGCCAGCAGTACCCACAGGGGCAGGCAGTACTTC
12,TRBJ1-2,TRBV10-3,-,-,CAISGTDYGYTF,TGTGCCATCAGTGGAACAGACTATGGCTACACCTTC
14,TRBJ2-3,TRBV19,-,-,CASRTASDTDTQYF,TGTGCCAGTAGGACTGCTTCAGACACAGATACGCAGTATTTT
16,TRBJ1-4,TRBV5-1,-,-,CASRPPGNSANEKLFF,TGCGCCAGCAGACCCCCAGGGAATTCGGCTAATGAAAAACTGTTTTTT
17,TRBJ1-5,TRBV27,-,-,CASSLKFPGPPYQPQHF,TGTGCCAGCAGTCTTAAATTTCCGGGACCCCCATATCAGCCCCAGCATTTT
17,TRBJ2-3,TRBV3-1/TRBV3-2,TRBD2,-,CASSQGSLAGVTDTQYF,TGTGCCAGCAGCCAAGGGTCCCTAGCGGGAGTCACAGATACGCAGTATTTT
15,TRBJ1-1,TRBV18,TRBD1,-,CASSPSQGANTEAFF,TGTGCCAGCTCACCGTCCCAGGGGGCAAACACTGAAGCTTTCTTT
14,TRBJ2-5,TRBV23-1,-,once,CASTGTGTGETQYF,TGCGCCAGCACAGGCACGGGCACCGGGGAGACCCAGTACTTC
14,TRBJ2-1,TRBV19,-,once,CASSIGGLDNEQFF,TGTGCCAGTAGTATAGGAGGATTGGACAATGAGCAGTTCTTC
17,TRBJ2-7,TRBV4-1,-,-,CASSQAGPRGAPDEQYF,TGCGCCAGCAGCCAAGCAGGTCCCCGTGGGGCTCCGGACGAGCAGTACTTC
15,TRBJ2-1,TRBV25-1,-,-,CASSERAWEGTEQFF,TGTGCCAGCAGTGAAAGGGCCTGGGAAGGGACTGAGCAGTTCTTC
16,TRBJ2-1,TRBV5-1,TRBD2,-,CASSPGVAGGPNEQFF,TGCGCCAGCAGCCCTGGGGTTGCGGGAGGGCCTAATGAGCAGTTCTTC
13,TRBJ2-3,TRBV4-2,-,-,CASSQTRTDTQYF,TGTGCCAGCAGCCAAACGCGCACAGATACGCAGTATTTT
13,TRBJ1-5,TRBV6-4,-,-,CASSLHSNQPQHF,TGTGCCAGCAGTCTTCATAGCAATCAGCCCCAGCATTTT
16,TRBJ2-1,TRBV5-1,TRBD2,once,CASSFWREGTYNEQFF,TGCGCCAGCAGCTTCTGGCGGGAGGGGACCTACAATGAGCAGTTCTTC
12,TRBJ1-3,TRBV10-3,-,-,CAISDSGNTIYF,TGTGCCATCAGTGACTCTGGAAACACCATATATTTT
16,TRBJ1-1,TRBV3-1/TRBV3-2,TRBD1,few,CASSQVPTGAPTEAFF,TGTGCCAGCAGCCAAGTACCGACAGGGGCGCCCACTGAAGCTTTCTTT
16,TRBJ1-1,TRBV15,-,-,CATSRGKGTMNTEAFF,TGTGCCACCAGCAGAGGTAAGGGGACGATGAACACTGAAGCTTTCTTT
16,TRBJ2-1,TRBV7-2,TRBD2,-,CASSLPLAGFYNEQFF,TGTGCCAGCAGCTTACCCCTAGCGGGATTCTACAATGAGCAGTTCTTC
14,TRBJ2-7,TRBV7-8,-,few,CASSPSRGSYEQYF,TGTGCCAGCAGCCCTAGTCGGGGCTCCTACGAGCAGTACTTC
16,TRBJ1-5,TRBV2,-,few,CASSENGGGSNQPQHF,TGTGCCAGCAGTGAAAATGGGGGTGGAAGCAATCAGCCCCAGCATTTT
14,TRBJ1-5,TRBV18,TRBD1,-,CASSPGTGKQPQHF,TGTGCCAGCTCACCGGGGACAGGGAAACAGCCCCAGCATTTT
15,TRBJ2-7,TRBV19,TRBD1,-,CASRSTGVVSGEQYF,TGTGCCAGTAGGTCAACAGGGGTTGTTTCTGGCGAGCAGTACTTC